These 20 T cell receptor beta chains originate from one sample sequenced in a study of blood T cell repertoires in COVID-19. Generated by immunoSEQ multiplex PCR, the TCRdb table keeps only in-frame clones and is missing some. There are some 180,000 clones in the sample; about 85% occur only once, and 6.5% to 10% lies in the top ten. The specimen was peripheral blood. These receptors came from an older woman with acute or convalescent COVID-19.

The chain uses TRBV6-2 or TRBV6-3 and TRBJ2-1, with TRBD2 matching 9 bases. Germline trimming cut 6 bases from V and 3 bases from J; bases unmatched to any gene: 9. The CDR3 covers 16 residues. Germline V gene data show CDR1 as MNHEY and CDR2 as SVGEGT. The CDR3 spells CASSPVAGVFYNEQFF. DNA of the CDR3: TGTGCCAGCAGCCCCGTAGCGGGAGTTTTCTACAATGAGCAGTTCTTC.

The J gene is TRBJ1-2, the V gene TRBV12-3 or TRBV12-4; D is uncertain. Trimming shortened V by 4 bases and J by 7 bases, and 10 bases separated the two germline ends. This CDR3 comprises 12 residues. The CDR3 spells CASSSSGFGYTF. CDR3 sequence (DNA): TGTGCCAGCAGTTCCTCGGGTTTTGGCTACACCTTC.

The chain combines TRBV7-9 with TRBJ2-1; 7 bases map to TRBD2. Looked up from germline, CDR1 is SEHNR and CDR2 is FQNEAQ (reference sequence). V lost 1 base and J lost 6; bases outside the gene matches: 3. CDR3 length: 14 residues. This CDR3 is CASSLGLAANEQFF. CDR3 in DNA: TGTGCCAGCAGCTTAGGACTAGCTGCCAATGAGCAGTTCTTC.

The gene calls are TRBV3-1 (or the pseudogene TRBV3-2) and TRBJ1-5; D call uncertain. In germline, CDR1 is LGHDT, CDR2 YNNKEL (reference sequence). V lost 0 bases and J 2 bases, leaving 5 bases between the germline ends. The length of the CDR3 is 14 residues. Written as DNA, the CDR3 is TGTGCCAGCAGCCAAGATTCGGGCAATCAGCCCCAGCATTTT. Translated: CASSQDSGNQPQHF.

The chain recombines TRBV7-3 with TRBJ1-2; TRBD1 aligns across 8 bases. This CDR3 region has 14 residues. V lost 6 bases to trimming and J lost 7 bases; unmatched junction nucleotides: 10. Germline CDR1 reads SGHTA; CDR2 reads FQGTGA. CDR3 nucleotides: TGTGCCAGCAGACCCGACAGGGGTTGGGGTGGCTACACCTTC. Encoded protein: CASRPDRGWGGYTF.

V and J are TRBV5-1 and TRBJ1-4; perhaps TRBD1 as D (5 bases). The CDR3 runs 16 residues. V shed 2 bases and J shed 4 bases, with 15 bases lying between them. Germline-derived CDR1 and CDR2 are SGHRS and YFSETQ. CDR3 DNA sequence: TGCGCCAGCAGCTTAGGAACAGGAGGGAGTAATGAAAAACTGTTTTTT. Encoded protein: CASSLGTGGSNEKLFF.

A word on this clone: Mismatch with germline at one junction end may stem from a read error. J is TRBJ2-4 and V is TRBV2; D may correspond to TRBD1 or TRBD2 (5 bases each). CDR3 length equals 12 residues. CDR1 is SNHLY and CDR2 is FYNNEI in the germline V gene. The DNA for the CDR3 is TGTGCCACCAGTGGGGGAGAAGACATTCAGTACTTC. This codes for CATSGGEDIQYF.

This chain joins TRBV3-1 (or the pseudogene TRBV3-2) and TRBJ1-2; 7 nucleotides line up with TRBD1. Germline-derived CDR1 and CDR2 are LGHDT and YNNKEL (reference sequence). V lost 2 bases, J lost 4 bases, and 7 bases stayed unmatched. CDR3 size: 15 residues. The CDR3 loop is CASSQLRGLGYGYTF. Written as DNA, the CDR3 is TGTGCCAGCAGCCAATTAAGGGGGCTTGGCTATGGCTACACCTTC.

Details on this clone: Since the CDR3 does not end with the conserved phenylalanine or tryptophan, this likely comes from a read error. No DNA is shown, since the ends of the CDR3 on it are uncertain; the CDR3 is the one TCRdb lists. The chain uses TRBV19 and TRBJ1-3; the D call in the table, TRBD1, was not verified against the DNA. In germline, CDR1 is LNHDA, CDR2 SQIVND (reference sequence). The CDR3 extends over 10 residues, inclusive of both ends. CDR3: CASWGRIPLS.

The chain joins TRBV30 to TRBJ1-2; 11 bases are a match to TRBD1. The CDR3 is 15 amino acids. Trimming at V came to 3 bases and at J to 6 bases, leaving 9 bases not matched to a gene. Germline V CDR1 and CDR2: GTSNPN, SVGIG (reference sequence). The CDR3 DNA is TGTGCCTGGAGCGCGCCGGGACAGGGGGTGGATGGCTACACCTTC. Protein: CAWSAPGQGVDGYTF.

The chain carries TRBV9 and TRBJ2-1, with TRBD2 matching over 11 bases. Germline CDR1 reads SGDLS; CDR2 reads YYNGEE. Unmatched junction bases numbered 13, after V lost 4 bases and J lost 7 bases. There are 17 residues in the CDR3. The CDR3 DNA follows: TGTGCCAGCAGCATAGGGCCACTAGCGGGAGTCCAGAATGAGCAGTTCTTC. This gives the protein CASSIGPLAGVQNEQFF.

The CDR3 DNA follows: TGTGCCAGCAGCTTATCGGGAGGGGGGAACACAGATACGCAGTATTTT. Translation: CASSLSGGGNTDTQYF. The chain combines TRBV7-3 with TRBJ2-3, with 8 bases fitting TRBD2. Trimming removed 2 bases from V and 2 bases from J; junction bases left unmatched: 6. Germline V CDR1 and CDR2: SGHTA, FQGTGA. The CDR3 runs to 16 residues.

This chain uses TRBV6-5 with TRBJ2-1, with D possibly being TRBD1 (7 bases). The CDR3 covers 15 residues. Germline V gene lookup returns CDR1 MNHEY and CDR2 SVGAGI. V lost 6 bases and J lost 5, with 17 bases in between. The CDR3 DNA is TGTGCCAGCAGCTCAGTCGGCAGGGGGGACAATGAGCAGTTCTTC. It codes for CASSSVGRGDNEQFF.

The chain is built from TRBV6-4 and TRBJ2-7, with 9 bases that match TRBD1. V was clipped by 6 bases and J by 4 bases; unmatched bases: 10. CDR1 and CDR2 (germline): MRHNA, SNTAGT. The CDR3 sequence is 15 residues long. The CDR3 sequence is CASRAGTGICYEQYF. CDR3 nucleotides: TGTGCCAGCAGGGCCGGGACAGGGATCTGTTACGAGCAGTACTTC.

This chain uses TRBV30 with TRBJ1-1, with D unclear. The CDR3 loop spans 12 amino acids. V lost 1 base and J lost 6, with 9 bases in between. CDR1 and CDR2 from the germline V gene are GTSNPN and SVGIG (reference sequence). CDR3: CAWSGSRSEAFF. The CDR3 DNA is TGTGCCTGGAGTGGGTCGCGGTCTGAAGCTTTCTTT.

The chain carries TRBV5-6 and TRBJ2-1, with 14 bases that match TRBD2. The V gene's germline CDR1 is SGHDT and CDR2 YYEEEE. V shed 9 bases, J shed 6 bases, and the junction held 5 bases outside the gene matches. This CDR3 contains 14 residues. The CDR3 sequence is CATEGLAGVNEQFF. CDR3 in DNA: TGTGCCACCGAGGGACTAGCGGGAGTCAATGAGCAGTTCTTC. The whole variable domain, filled in from reference TRBV5-6 and TRBJ2-1, reads DAGVTQSPTHLIKTRGQQVTLRCSPKSGHDTVSWYQQALGQGPQFIFQYYEEEERQRGNFPDRFSGHQFPNYSSELNVNALLLGDSALYLCATEGLAGVNEQFFGPGTRLTVL.

This clone was seen only once. The gene calls are TRBV19 and TRBJ1-2, with D perhaps matching TRBD1 (5 bases). V lost 6 bases to trimming and J lost 1 base, with 9 bases between them. The CDR3 runs 13 residues. Germline CDR1 LNHDA, CDR2 SQIVND (reference sequence). The CDR3 reads CASRSGNNYGYTF. DNA for the CDR3: TGTGCCAGTAGGTCAGGGAATAACTATGGCTACACCTTC.

The chain links TRBV21-1 to TRBJ1-2; the table calls TRBD1, which could not be checked here. TRBV21-1 is given as a pseudogene. This CDR3 has 18 amino acids. The CDR3 region has the DNA TGTGCCAGCAGCAAAGTGGGAGGGGGACAGGGCTCTTCCTGTGGCTACACCTTC. As protein: CASSKVGGGQGSSCGYTF.

V and J are TRBV12-3 or TRBV12-4 and TRBJ2-1; D is undetermined. V was shortened by 3 bases and J by 8 bases, with 11 bases between the two germline ends. The CDR3 is 13 amino acids. CDR3 in amino acids: CASSLSSLHEQFF. Written as DNA, the CDR3 is TGTGCCAGCAGTTTGAGTAGTCTCCATGAGCAGTTCTTC.

This chain joins TRBV19 and TRBJ1-5; D gene uncertain. Between the trimmed V and J ends, which lost 2 bases and 11 bases, there was a span of 19 bases. CDR3 size: 15 residues. Germline V gene sequence: CDR1 LNHDA, CDR2 SQIVND (reference sequence). This CDR3 reads CASSISRGGFSSQHF. The CDR3 coding sequence is TGTGCCAGTAGTATATCCCGAGGAGGGTTCAGCTCCCAGCATTTT.